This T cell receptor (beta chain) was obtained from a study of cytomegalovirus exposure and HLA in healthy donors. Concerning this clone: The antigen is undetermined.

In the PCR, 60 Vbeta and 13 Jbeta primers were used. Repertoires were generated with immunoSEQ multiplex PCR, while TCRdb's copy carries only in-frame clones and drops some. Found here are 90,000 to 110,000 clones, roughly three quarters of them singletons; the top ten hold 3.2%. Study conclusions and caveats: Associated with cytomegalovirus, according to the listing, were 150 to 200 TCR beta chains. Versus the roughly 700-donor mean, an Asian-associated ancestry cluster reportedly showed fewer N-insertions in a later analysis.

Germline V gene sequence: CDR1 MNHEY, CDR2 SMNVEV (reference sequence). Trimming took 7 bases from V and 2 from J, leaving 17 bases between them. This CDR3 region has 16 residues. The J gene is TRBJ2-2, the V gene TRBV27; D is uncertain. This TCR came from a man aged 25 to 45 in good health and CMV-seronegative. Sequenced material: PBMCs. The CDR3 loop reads CASTHSSTFNTGELFF. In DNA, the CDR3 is TGTGCCAGCACCCACTCATCCACTTTCAACACCGGGGAGCTGTTTTTT.